One and the same sample provided the 21 T cell receptor beta chains below, sequenced in a study of control samples from healthy donors and cancer patients. Sequencing used immunoSEQ multiplex PCR; TCRdb keeps in-frame clones, though not all of them. The table has 150,000 to 200,000 clones, 90% to 95% seen once. The sample taken for sequencing was blood. The receptors come from a woman younger than 45 in good health.

This clone came up once. V usage is TRBV6-5 and J usage is TRBJ2-4, with D tentatively TRBD2 (6 bases). Trimming removed 6 bases from V and 0 bases from J, with 9 bases in between. Germline CDR1 reads MNHEY; CDR2 reads SVGAGI. CDR3 length: 14 residues. The CDR3 is CASSPGLAKNIQYF. The CDR3 bases are TGTGCCAGCAGCCCGGGACTAGCCAAAAACATTCAGTACTTC.

V and J are TRBV6-4 and TRBJ2-4; D is undetermined. Trimming left V 0 bases short and J 0 bases short, with 9 bases between. This CDR3 has 16 amino acids. Germline CDR1 reads MRHNA; CDR2 reads SNTAGT. CDR3: CASSDSAVLAKNIQYF. The CDR3 coding sequence is TGTGCCAGCAGTGACTCAGCAGTCCTAGCCAAAAACATTCAGTACTTC.

This chain joins TRBV2 and TRBJ1-4; TRBD1 might be the D (5 bases). The V and J ends lost 0 bases and 5 bases respectively, with 10 bases between them. CDR1 and CDR2 from the germline V gene are SNHLY and FYNNEI. The CDR3 is 15 amino acids. The CDR3 loop reads CASSEAGVGNEKLFF. For the CDR3, the DNA is TGTGCCAGCAGTGAAGCGGGGGTGGGGAATGAAAAACTGTTTTTT.

The CDR3 DNA sequence: TGCGCCAGCAGCCAGACTAGCGGGCTGACCTACGAGCAGTACTTC. Translation: CASSQTSGLTYEQYF. The chain joins TRBV4-1 to TRBJ2-7; 10 positions match TRBD2. Per germline, CDR1 MGHRA and CDR2 YSYEKL. J gave up 2 bases and V 3 bases, and 4 bases lay outside the gene matches. The CDR3 sequence is 15 residues long.

V is TRBV28 and J is TRBJ2-3; 11 bases map to TRBD2. V lost 2 bases to trimming and J lost 1 base; unmatched junction nucleotides: 2. Looked up from germline, CDR1 is MDHEN and CDR2 is SYDVKM. The CDR3 has 16 amino acids. CDR3 in DNA: TGTGCCAGCAGTTTAGGACTAGCGGGCCGCACAGATACGCAGTATTTT. This translates into CASSLGLAGRTDTQYF.

The chain carries TRBV5-6 and TRBJ1-2; possible D gene TRBD1, 6 bases. Trimming removed 1 base at V and 7 bases at J, with 11 bases between. The V gene's germline CDR1 is SGHDT and CDR2 YYEEEE. CDR3 length: 13 residues. CDR3 nucleotides: TGTGCCAGCAGCTTGAGGGGGGCGGGTGGCTACACCTTC. Translated: CASSLRGAGGYTF.

About this clone: The sample carries other DNA sequences with the same CDR3. V gene TRBV18 combines with J gene TRBJ2-2; a possible D gene is TRBD2 (6 bases). The CDR3 covers 15 residues. The V and J ends lost 0 bases and 2 bases respectively, with 7 bases between them. Germline CDR1 and CDR2: KGHSH and LQKENI. CDR3 in amino acids: CASSPPGGNTGELFF. CDR3 coding DNA: TGTGCCAGCTCACCACCGGGAGGAAACACCGGGGAGCTGTTTTTT.

Many counts were recorded for this clone. The rearrangement uses TRBV28 and TRBJ1-5; 7 bases align to TRBD1. The V gene end was trimmed by 1 base and the J gene end by 7 bases; junction bases not matched to a gene: 1. This CDR3 has 13 amino acids. Germline values: CDR1 MDHEN, CDR2 SYDVKM. The chain's CDR3 is CASSLYRGQPQHF. For the CDR3, the DNA is TGTGCCAGCAGTTTATACAGGGGCCAGCCCCAGCATTTT.

The V and J genes are TRBV15 and TRBJ1-3, with D unclear. Trimming stripped 1 base from V and 0 bases from J, with 4 bases between. The CDR3 spans 14 residues. Looked up from germline, CDR1 is LNHNV and CDR2 is YYDKDF (reference sequence). CDR3 region: CATSRAGSGNTIYF. The DNA of the CDR3 is TGTGCCACCAGCAGAGCAGGCTCTGGAAACACCATATATTTT.

The rearrangement links TRBV5-1 to TRBJ2-3; 12 nucleotides align to TRBD2. This CDR3 region has 17 residues. Germline values: CDR1 SGHRS, CDR2 YFSETQ. V gave up 0 bases and J gave up 2 bases; unmatched junction bases: 4. CDR3 loop: CASSLGSSGRATDTQYF. CDR3 coding DNA: TGCGCCAGCAGCTTGGGGTCTAGCGGGAGGGCCACAGATACGCAGTATTTT.

A note on this clone: Distinct nucleotide sequences in the sample also encode this CDR3. The gene calls are TRBV6-1 and TRBJ1-1; no firm D call. Looked up from germline, CDR1 is MNHNS and CDR2 is SASEGT. This CDR3 contains 13 residues. Trimming cost V 1 base and J 1 base, with 4 bases left between them. The CDR3 sequence: CASSEGENTEAFF. The CDR3 nucleotides read TGTGCCAGCAGTGAAGGAGAGAACACTGAAGCTTTCTTT.

The chain joins TRBV7-9 to TRBJ2-6; 16 bases align to TRBD2. Trimming cost V 5 bases and J 3 bases; bases outside gene matches: 7. Germline loops: CDR1 SEHNR, CDR2 FQNEAQ (reference sequence). CDR3 length equals 19 residues. The CDR3 DNA is TGTGCCAGCAGCGCCGGGACTAGCGGGAGGGCCTTTGGGGCCAACGTCCTGACTTTC. Translating gives CASSAGTSGRAFGANVLTF.

This chain uses TRBV3-1 (or the pseudogene TRBV3-2) with TRBJ1-4; D is uncertain. The CDR3 runs to 14 residues. V lost 4 bases and J 0 bases, leaving 6 bases between the germline ends. From germline, CDR1 is LGHDT and CDR2 YNNKEL (reference sequence). CDR3 in DNA: TGTGCCAGCAGCCCGACAACAACTAATGAAAAACTGTTTTTT. The encoded protein is CASSPTTTNEKLFF.

The chain is built from TRBV6-6 and TRBJ1-3, with D unresolved. The length of the CDR3 is 13 residues. Trimming took 4 bases from V and 3 from J, leaving 7 bases between them. From germline, CDR1 is MNHNY and CDR2 SVGAGI (reference sequence). The CDR3 DNA sequence: TGTGCCAGCAGTTCCGGGGTTGGAAACACCATATATTTT. Its translation: CASSSGVGNTIYF.

This clone was counted a single time. The V gene is TRBV9, the J gene TRBJ1-3; no reliable D call. Germline CDR1 is SGDLS and CDR2 is YYNGEE. The V and J ends lost 0 bases and 5 bases respectively, with 12 bases between them. The CDR3 is 15 residues long. The CDR3 loop reads CASSVGGVGRNTIYF. For the CDR3, the DNA is TGTGCCAGCAGCGTAGGTGGGGTTGGTAGAAACACCATATATTTT.

The J gene is TRBJ2-3, the V gene TRBV5-4, with TRBD1 identical over 8 bases. CDR3 length: 13 residues. The J segment lost 3 bases and the V segment lost 7 bases, leaving 4 bases of the junction unmatched. Germline CDR1 and CDR2: SGHNT and YYREEE (reference sequence). The CDR3 region has the DNA TGTGCCAGCGCAGGGGGCAGGACAGATACGCAGTATTTT. Translating it yields CASAGGRTDTQYF.

On this clone: The sample holds other DNA sequences that translate to the same CDR3. The rearrangement links TRBV6-5 to TRBJ2-1; tentatively, D is TRBD1 (6 bases). The V and J ends lost 2 bases and 1 base respectively, with 6 bases between them. The CDR3 runs 14 residues. Germline lookup yields CDR1 MNHEY and CDR2 SVGAGI. In DNA, the CDR3 is TGTGCCAGCAGTTACGGACAGTCCTACAATGAGCAGTTCTTC. It is translated as CASSYGQSYNEQFF.

This chain joins TRBV7-2 and TRBJ2-4, with a tentative D call TRBD2 (6 bases). V lost 5 bases and J lost 0, with 14 bases in between. The length of the CDR3 is 16 residues. Germline V CDR1 and CDR2: SGHTA, FQGNSA. Here the CDR3 DNA reads TGTGCCAGCAGCCCCGGAGCGGGTTTAGCCAAAAACATTCAGTACTTC. Translated: CASSPGAGLAKNIQYF.

This sequence joins TRBV11-2 and TRBJ2-5; 13 nucleotides match TRBD2. V lost 5 bases and J lost 5; bases outside the gene matches: 8. Germline CDR1 is SGHAT and CDR2 is FQNNGV. The CDR3 extends over 16 amino acids. CDR3 sequence: CASSGRLAGGGETQYF. The CDR3 bases are TGTGCCAGCAGCGGGCGACTAGCGGGGGGCGGGGAGACCCAGTACTTC.

The chain joins TRBV6-6 to TRBJ2-1; 10 bases fit TRBD2. V gave up 5 bases and J gave up 13 bases; unmatched junction bases: 5. The CDR3 spans 12 residues. Germline CDR1 and CDR2: MNHNY and SVGAGI (reference sequence). The CDR3 sequence: CASSRERGGQFF. CDR3 coding DNA: TGTGCCAGCAGTAGAGAGCGGGGGGGCCAGTTCTTC.

This chain links TRBV7-6 with TRBJ2-1, with TRBD2 matching 8 bases. V trimming: 5 bases; J trimming: 0 bases; junction bases outside the gene matches: 3. Per germline, CDR1 SGHVS and CDR2 FNYEAQ. The CDR3 length is 15 residues. CDR3: CASSISGVSYNEQFF. CDR3 sequence (DNA): TGTGCCAGCAGCATTAGCGGGGTCTCCTACAATGAGCAGTTCTTC.